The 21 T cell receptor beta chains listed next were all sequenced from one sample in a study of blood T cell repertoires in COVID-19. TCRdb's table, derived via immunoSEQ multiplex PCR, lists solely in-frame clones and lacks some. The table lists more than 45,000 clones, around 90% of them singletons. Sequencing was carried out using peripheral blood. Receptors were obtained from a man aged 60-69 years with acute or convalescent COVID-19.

CDR3 amino acids: CASSLLQGVINYGYTF. CDR3 DNA: TGTGCCAGCAGCTTACTACAGGGGGTGATAAACTATGGCTACACCTTC. The chain combines TRBV7-8 with TRBJ1-2; 8 bases fit TRBD1. Germline V gene data show CDR1 as SGHVS and CDR2 as FQNEAQ. Trimming removed 2 bases from V and 2 bases from J; junction bases left unmatched: 7. This CDR3 is 16 amino acids long.

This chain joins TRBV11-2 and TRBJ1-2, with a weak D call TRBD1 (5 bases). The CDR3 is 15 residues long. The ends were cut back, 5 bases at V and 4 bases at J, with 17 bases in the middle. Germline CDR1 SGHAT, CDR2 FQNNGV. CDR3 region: CASSTFRGMGYGYTF. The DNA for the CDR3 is TGTGCCAGCAGCACCTTCCGGGGGATGGGCTATGGCTACACCTTC.

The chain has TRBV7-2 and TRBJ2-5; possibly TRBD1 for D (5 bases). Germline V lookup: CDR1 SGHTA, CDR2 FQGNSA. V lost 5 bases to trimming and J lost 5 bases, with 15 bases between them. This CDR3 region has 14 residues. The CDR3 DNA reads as TGTGCCAGCAGCGATAACCCCAGGGTCGAGACCCAGTACTTC. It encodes CASSDNPRVETQYF.

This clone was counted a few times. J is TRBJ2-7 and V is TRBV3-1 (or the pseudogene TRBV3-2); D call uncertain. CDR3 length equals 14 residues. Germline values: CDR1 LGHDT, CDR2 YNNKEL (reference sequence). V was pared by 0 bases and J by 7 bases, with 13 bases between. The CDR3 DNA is TGTGCCAGCAGCCAAGATTCTGGGCTTGGGGAGCAGTACTTC. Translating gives CASSQDSGLGEQYF.

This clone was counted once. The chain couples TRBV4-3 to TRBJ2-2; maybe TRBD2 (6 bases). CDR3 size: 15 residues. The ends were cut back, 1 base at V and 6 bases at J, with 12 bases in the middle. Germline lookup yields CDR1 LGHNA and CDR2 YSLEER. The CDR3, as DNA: TGCGCCAGCAGCCAAGGGCGACGGGAGTCCGGGGAGCTGTTTTTT. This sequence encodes CASSQGRRESGELFF.

CDR3 bases: TGTGCCAGCAGCCCCCGGAGCAAACCAAAAACAGATACGCAGTATTTT. Its translation is CASSPRSKPKTDTQYF. The rearrangement uses TRBV7-3 and TRBJ2-3; D gene unclear. The germline V and J ends were trimmed by 5 bases and 3 bases, with 18 bases remaining between them. From germline, CDR1 is SGHTA and CDR2 FQGTGA. This CDR3 has 16 residues. Full variable domain (outside the CDR3, taken from reference TRBV7-3 and TRBJ2-3): GAGVSQTPSNKVTEKGKYVELRCDPISGHTALYWYRQSLGQGPEFLIYFQGTGAADDSGLPNDRFFAVRPEGSVSTLKIQRTERGDSAVYLCASSPRSKPKTDTQYFGPGTRLTVL.

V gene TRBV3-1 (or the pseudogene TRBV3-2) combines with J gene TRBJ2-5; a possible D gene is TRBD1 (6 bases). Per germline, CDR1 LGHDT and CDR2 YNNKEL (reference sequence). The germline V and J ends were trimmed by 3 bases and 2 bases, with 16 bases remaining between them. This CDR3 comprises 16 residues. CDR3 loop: CASSQNQGKRQETQYF. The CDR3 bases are TGTGCCAGCAGCCAGAATCAGGGGAAAAGGCAAGAGACCCAGTACTTC.

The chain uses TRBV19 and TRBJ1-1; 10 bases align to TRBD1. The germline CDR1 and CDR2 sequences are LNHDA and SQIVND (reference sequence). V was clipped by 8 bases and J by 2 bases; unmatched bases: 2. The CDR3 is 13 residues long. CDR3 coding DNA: TGTGCCAGTGGGGACAGGGGAAACACTGAAGCTTTCTTT. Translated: CASGDRGNTEAFF.

The DNA for the CDR3 is TGTGCCAGCAGTTTTGGTCAGGGGTCGGGCACCGGGGAGCTGTTTTTT. Translating gives CASSFGQGSGTGELFF. The chain couples TRBV27 to TRBJ2-2, with D perhaps TRBD1 (6 bases). V was shortened by 3 bases and J by 4 bases, with 15 bases between the two germline ends. Germline V CDR1 and CDR2: MNHEY, SMNVEV (reference sequence). CDR3 size: 16 residues.

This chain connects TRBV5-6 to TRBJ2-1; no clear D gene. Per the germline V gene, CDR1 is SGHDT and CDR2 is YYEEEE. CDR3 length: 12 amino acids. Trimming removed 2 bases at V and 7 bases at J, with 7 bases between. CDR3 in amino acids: CASSFFGNEQFF. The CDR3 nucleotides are TGTGCCAGCAGCTTTTTCGGGAATGAGCAGTTCTTC. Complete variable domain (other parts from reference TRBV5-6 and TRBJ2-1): DAGVTQSPTHLIKTRGQQVTLRCSPKSGHDTVSWYQQALGQGPQFIFQYYEEEERQRGNFPDRFSGHQFPNYSSELNVNALLLGDSALYLCASSFFGNEQFFGPGTRLTVL.

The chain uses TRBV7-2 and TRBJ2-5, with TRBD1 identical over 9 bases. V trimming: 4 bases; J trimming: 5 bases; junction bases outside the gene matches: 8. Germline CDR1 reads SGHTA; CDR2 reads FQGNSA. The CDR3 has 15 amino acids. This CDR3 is CASSSYRGRMETQYF. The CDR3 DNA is TGTGCCAGCAGCTCTTACAGGGGGCGTATGGAGACCCAGTACTTC.

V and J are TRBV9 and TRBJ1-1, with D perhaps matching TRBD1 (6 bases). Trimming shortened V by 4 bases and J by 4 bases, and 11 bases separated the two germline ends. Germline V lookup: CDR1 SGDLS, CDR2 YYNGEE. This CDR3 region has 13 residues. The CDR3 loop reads CASSFTGSTEAFF. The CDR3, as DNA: TGTGCCAGCAGCTTCACAGGGAGCACTGAAGCTTTCTTT.

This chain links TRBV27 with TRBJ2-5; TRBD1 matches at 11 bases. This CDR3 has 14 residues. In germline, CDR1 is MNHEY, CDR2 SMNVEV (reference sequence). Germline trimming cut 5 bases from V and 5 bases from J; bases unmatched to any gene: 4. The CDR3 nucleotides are TGTGCCAGCAGTCTCGGACAGGGGGCTGAGACCCAGTACTTC. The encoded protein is CASSLGQGAETQYF.

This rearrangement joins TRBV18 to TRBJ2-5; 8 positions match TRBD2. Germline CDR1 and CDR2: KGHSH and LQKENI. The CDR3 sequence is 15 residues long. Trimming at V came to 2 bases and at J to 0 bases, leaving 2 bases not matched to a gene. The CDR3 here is CASSPTSGYQETQYF. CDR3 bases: TGTGCCAGCTCACCAACTAGCGGTTACCAAGAGACCCAGTACTTC.

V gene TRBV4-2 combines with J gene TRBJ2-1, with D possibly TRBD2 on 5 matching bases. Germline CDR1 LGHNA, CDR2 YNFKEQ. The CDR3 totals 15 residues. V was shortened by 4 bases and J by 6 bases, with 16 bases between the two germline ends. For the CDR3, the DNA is TGTGCCAGCAGCCCCGCCCCGACTAAGGGCAATGAGCAGTTCTTC. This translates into CASSPAPTKGNEQFF.

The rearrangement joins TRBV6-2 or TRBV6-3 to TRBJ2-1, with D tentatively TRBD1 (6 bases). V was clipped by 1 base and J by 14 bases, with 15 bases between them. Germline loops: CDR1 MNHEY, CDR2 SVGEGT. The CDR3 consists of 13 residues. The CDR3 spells CASSYFSGVKEFF. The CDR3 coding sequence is TGTGCCAGCAGTTACTTTTCAGGGGTGAAAGAGTTCTTC.

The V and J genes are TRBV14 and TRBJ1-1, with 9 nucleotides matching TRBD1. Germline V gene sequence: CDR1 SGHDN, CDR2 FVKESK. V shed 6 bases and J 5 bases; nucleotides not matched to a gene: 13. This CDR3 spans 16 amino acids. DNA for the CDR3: TGTGCCAGCAGTCTGGACAGGGGAAGGCTTCTTACTGAAGCTTTCTTT. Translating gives CASSLDRGRLLTEAFF.

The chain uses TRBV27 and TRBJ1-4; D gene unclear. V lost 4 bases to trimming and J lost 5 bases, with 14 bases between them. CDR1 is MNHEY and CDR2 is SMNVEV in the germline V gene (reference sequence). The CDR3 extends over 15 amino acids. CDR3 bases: TGTGCCAGCAGTTCCCCCCGGCGAGGGAATGAAAAACTGTTTTTT. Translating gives CASSSPRRGNEKLFF.

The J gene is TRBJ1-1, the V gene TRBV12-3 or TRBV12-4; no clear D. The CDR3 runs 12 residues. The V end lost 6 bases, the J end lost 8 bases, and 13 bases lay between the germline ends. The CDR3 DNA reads TGTGCCAGCAGCCGATCGCTAGAAGAAGCTTTCTTT. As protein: CASSRSLEEAFF.

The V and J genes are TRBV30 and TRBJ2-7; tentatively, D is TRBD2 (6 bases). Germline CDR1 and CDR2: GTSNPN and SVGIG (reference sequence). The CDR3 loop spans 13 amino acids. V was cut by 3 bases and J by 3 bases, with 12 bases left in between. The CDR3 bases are TGTGCCTGGAGCCGGGACTTGAGCTACGAGCAGTACTTC. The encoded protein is CAWSRDLSYEQYF. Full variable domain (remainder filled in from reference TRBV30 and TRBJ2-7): SQTIHQWPATLVQPVGSPLSLECTVEGTSNPNLYWYRQAAGRGLQLLFYSVGIGQISSEVPQNLSASRPQDRQFILSSKKLLLSDSGFYLCAWSRDLSYEQYFGPGTRLTVT.

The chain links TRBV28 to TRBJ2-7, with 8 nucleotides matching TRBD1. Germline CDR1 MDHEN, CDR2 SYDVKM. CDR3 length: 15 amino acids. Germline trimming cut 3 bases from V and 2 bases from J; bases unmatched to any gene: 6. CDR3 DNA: TGTGCCAGCAGTTTTGTCCAGGGGGCTACCTACGAGCAGTACTTC. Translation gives CASSFVQGATYEQYF.